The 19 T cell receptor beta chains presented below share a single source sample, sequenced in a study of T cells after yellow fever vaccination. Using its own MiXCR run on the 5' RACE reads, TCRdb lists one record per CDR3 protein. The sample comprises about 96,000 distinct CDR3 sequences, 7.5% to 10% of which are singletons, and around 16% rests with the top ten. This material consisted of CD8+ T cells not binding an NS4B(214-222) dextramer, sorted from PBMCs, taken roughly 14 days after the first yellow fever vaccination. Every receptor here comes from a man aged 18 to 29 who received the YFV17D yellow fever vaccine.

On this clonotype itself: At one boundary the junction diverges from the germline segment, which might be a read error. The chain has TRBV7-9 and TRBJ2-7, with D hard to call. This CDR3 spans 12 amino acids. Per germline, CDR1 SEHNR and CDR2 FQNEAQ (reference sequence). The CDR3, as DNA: TGTGCCAGCAGTTTAGCCCCCTACGAGCAGTACTTC. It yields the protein CASSLAPYEQYF.

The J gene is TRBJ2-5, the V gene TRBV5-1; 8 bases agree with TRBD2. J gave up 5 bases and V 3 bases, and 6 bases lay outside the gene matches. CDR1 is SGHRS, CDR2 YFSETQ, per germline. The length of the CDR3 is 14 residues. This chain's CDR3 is CASSYAGGEETQYF. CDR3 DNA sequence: TGCGCCAGCAGCTACGCGGGGGGTGAGGAGACCCAGTACTTC.

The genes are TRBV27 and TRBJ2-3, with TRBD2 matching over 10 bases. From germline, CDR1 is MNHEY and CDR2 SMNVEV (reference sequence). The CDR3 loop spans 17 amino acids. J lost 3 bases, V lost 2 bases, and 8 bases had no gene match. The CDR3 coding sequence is TGTGCCAGCAGTTTACTTCAAGCGGGGGGGCCGACAGATACGCAGTATTTT. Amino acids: CASSLLQAGGPTDTQYF.

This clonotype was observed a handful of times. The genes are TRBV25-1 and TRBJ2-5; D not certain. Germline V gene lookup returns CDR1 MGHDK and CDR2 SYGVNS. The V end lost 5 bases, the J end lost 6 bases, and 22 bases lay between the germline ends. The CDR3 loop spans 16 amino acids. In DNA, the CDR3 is TGTGCCAGCAGTTCACCTGGGGTGGCAGGTGGAAAGACCCAGTACTTC. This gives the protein CASSSPGVAGGKTQYF.

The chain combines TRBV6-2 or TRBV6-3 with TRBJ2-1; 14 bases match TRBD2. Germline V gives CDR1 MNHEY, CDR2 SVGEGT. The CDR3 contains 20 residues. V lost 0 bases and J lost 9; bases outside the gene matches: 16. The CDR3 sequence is CASSYSTSSSGTSGGGEQFF. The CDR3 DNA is TGTGCCAGCAGTTACTCTACTTCTTCTTCCGGGACTAGCGGGGGAGGTGAGCAGTTCTTC.

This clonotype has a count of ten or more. The CDR3 bases are TGTGCCAGCACCCGCCCGGGGGCCAAAAACATTCAGTACTTC. Encoded protein: CASTRPGAKNIQYF. This rearrangement joins TRBV12-3 or TRBV12-4 to TRBJ2-4; perhaps TRBD2 as D (5 bases). The CDR3 is 14 amino acids. Trimming cost V 7 bases and J 1 base, with 11 bases left between them.

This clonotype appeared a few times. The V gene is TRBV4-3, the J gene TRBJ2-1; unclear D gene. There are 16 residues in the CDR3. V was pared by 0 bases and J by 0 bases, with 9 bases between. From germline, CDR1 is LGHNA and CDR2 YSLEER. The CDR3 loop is CASSQEVRSSYNEQFF. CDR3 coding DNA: TGCGCCAGCAGCCAAGAGGTGAGGAGCTCCTACAATGAGCAGTTCTTC.

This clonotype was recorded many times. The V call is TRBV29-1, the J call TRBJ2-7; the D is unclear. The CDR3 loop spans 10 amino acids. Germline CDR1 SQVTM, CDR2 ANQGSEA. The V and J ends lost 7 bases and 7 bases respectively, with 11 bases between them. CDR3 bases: TGCAGCGCTCGACGGTGGGAGCAGTACTTC. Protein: CSARRWEQYF.

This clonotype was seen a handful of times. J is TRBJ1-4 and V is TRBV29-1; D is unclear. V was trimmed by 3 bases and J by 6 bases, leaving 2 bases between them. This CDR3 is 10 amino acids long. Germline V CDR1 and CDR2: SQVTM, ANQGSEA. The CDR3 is CSVEDEKLFF. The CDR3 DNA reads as TGCAGCGTTGAGGATGAAAAACTGTTTTTT.

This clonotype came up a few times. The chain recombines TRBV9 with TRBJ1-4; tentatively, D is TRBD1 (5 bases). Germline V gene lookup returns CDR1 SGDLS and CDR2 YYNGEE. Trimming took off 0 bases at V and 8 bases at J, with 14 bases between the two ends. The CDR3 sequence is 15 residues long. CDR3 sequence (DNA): TGTGCCAGCAGCGTAGGAGGCAGGGATCAGGAAAAACTGTTTTTT. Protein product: CASSVGGRDQEKLFF.

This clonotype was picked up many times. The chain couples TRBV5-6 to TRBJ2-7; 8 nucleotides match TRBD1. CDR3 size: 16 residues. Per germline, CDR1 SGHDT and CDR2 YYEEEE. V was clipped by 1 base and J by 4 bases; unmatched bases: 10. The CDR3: CASSLTGTGDSYEQYF. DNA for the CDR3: TGTGCCAGCAGCTTGACCGGGACAGGAGACTCTTACGAGCAGTACTTC. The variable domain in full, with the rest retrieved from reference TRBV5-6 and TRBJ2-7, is DAGVTQSPTHLIKTRGQQVTLRCSPKSGHDTVSWYQQALGQGPQFIFQYYEEEERQRGNFPDRFSGHQFPNYSSELNVNALLLGDSALYLCASSLTGTGDSYEQYFGPGTRLTVT.

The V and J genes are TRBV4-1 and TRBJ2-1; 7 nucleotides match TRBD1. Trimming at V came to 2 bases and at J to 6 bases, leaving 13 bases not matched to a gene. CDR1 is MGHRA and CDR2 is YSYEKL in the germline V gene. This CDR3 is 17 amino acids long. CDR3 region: CASSQTRNRGEGNEQFF. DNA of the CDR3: TGCGCCAGCAGCCAAACGCGAAACAGGGGTGAGGGCAATGAGCAGTTCTTC.

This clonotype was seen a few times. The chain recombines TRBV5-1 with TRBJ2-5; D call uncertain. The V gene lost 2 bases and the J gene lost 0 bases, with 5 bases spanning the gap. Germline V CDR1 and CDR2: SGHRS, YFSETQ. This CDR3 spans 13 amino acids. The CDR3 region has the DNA TGCGCCAGCAGCTTAATGTACCAAGAGACCCAGTACTTC. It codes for CASSLMYQETQYF.

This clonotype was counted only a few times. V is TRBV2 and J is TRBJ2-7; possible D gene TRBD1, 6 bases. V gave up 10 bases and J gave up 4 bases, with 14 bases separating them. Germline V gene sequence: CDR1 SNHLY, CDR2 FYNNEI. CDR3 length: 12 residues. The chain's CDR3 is CATMDRRYEQYF. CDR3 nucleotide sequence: TGTGCCACCATGGACAGACGGTACGAGCAGTACTTC.

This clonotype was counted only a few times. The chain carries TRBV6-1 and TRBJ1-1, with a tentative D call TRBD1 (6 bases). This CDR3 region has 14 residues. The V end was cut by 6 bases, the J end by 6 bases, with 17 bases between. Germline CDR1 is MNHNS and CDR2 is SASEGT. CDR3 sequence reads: CASSQGTTGSEAFF. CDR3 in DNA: TGTGCCAGCAGCCAGGGGACGACAGGTTCTGAAGCTTTCTTT.

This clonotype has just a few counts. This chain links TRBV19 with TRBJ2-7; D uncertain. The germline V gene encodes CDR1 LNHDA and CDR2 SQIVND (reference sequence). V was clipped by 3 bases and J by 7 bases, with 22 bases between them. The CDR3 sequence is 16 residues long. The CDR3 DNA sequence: TGTGCCAGTAGTATTGTCCGGTCCTTCATCAACGGGGAGCAGTACTTC. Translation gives CASSIVRSFINGEQYF.

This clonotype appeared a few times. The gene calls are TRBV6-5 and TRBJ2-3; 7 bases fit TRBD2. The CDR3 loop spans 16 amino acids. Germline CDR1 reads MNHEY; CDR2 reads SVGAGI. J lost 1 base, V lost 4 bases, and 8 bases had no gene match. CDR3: CASSFSVAGGTDTQYF. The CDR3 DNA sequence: TGTGCCAGCAGTTTCTCCGTCGCGGGGGGCACAGATACGCAGTATTTT.

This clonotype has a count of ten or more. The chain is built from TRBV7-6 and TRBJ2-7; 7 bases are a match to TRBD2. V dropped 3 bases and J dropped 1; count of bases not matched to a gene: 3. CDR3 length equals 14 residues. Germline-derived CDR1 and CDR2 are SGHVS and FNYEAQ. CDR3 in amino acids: CASSLSGGSYEQYF. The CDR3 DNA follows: TGTGCCAGCAGCTTGTCCGGGGGGTCCTACGAGCAGTACTTC. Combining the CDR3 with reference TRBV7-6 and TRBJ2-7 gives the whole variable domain GAGVSQSPRYKVTKRGQDVALRCDPISGHVSLYWYRQALGQGPEFLTYFNYEAQQDKSGLPNDRFSAERPEGSISTLTIQRTEQRDSAMYRCASSLSGGSYEQYFGPGTRLTVT.

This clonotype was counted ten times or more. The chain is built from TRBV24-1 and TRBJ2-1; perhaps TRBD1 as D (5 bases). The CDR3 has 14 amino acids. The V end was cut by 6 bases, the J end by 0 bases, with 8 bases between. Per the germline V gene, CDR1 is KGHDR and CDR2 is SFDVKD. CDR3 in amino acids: CATSTGSSYNEQFF. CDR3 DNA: TGTGCCACCAGTACAGGTAGCTCCTACAATGAGCAGTTCTTC.